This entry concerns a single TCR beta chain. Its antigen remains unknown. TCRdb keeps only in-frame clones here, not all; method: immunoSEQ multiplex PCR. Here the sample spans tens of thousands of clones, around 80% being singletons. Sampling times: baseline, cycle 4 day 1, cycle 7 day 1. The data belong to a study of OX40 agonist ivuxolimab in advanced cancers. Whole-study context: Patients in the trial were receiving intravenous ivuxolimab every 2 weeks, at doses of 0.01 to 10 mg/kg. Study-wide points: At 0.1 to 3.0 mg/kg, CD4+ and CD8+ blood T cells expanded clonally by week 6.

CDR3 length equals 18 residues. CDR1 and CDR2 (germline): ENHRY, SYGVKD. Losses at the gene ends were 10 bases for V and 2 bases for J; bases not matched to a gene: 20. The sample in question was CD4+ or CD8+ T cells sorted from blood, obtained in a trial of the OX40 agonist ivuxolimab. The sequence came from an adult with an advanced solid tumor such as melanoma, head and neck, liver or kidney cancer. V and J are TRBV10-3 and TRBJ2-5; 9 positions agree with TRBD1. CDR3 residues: CATGSRGRQGDIQETQYF. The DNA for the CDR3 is TGTGCCACAGGGTCGAGAGGAAGACAGGGGGATATTCAAGAGACCCAGTACTTC.